This T cell receptor beta chain emerged from a study of shared clonotypes between healthy human individuals (dated by TCRdb to between 2020 and 2021). For the wider study: The cohort comprised two women and a few men aged 18 to 49 years. For each donor, CD4 naive and CD4 memory were each given three plates, CD8 naive was given two plates, and CD8 memory was given one plate. Blood TCR repertoires of five healthy adults were deeply sequenced to estimate repertoire size and the extent of clonotype sharing between individuals. To increase sequencing depth and limit assay-specific biases, different laboratories used diverse techniques to prepare libraries and sequence TCR repertoires. Leukapheresis yielded between about 0.85 and 10 billion PBMCs per donor.

Using the deep immunoSEQ assay, TCR CDR3 regions were amplified from genomic DNA by multiplex PCR. For each cell subset, the extracted genomic DNA was distributed evenly across all wells of several immunoSEQ 96-well plates, and each plate served as one replicate. For sorted subsets, each replicate PCR was loaded with about 0.2 ug genomic DNA, equivalent to 30,000 or so T cell genomes. The purified libraries were quantified using a Qubit 3.0 fluorometer, sized with a Bioanalyzer 2100, and then quantified again using the KAPA Library Quantification kit. Every immunoSEQ 96-well plate was sequenced on a dedicated single-read 150-cycle Illumina NextSeq 550 flow cell. For the original study's pipeline: The immunoSEQ output contained only junctional sequences without quality scores, so filtering could not match that applied to full-length reads. Sequences were annotated with PyIR, a Python wrapper for IgBLAST v1.9, using IMGT germline references to assign V/J genes and CDR3. Reads with weak V/J assignments (E-value above 1e-6), missing CDR3, stop codons, out-of-frame junctions, or ambiguous translated residues were removed. V3J clonotypes were defined as sequences sharing the same inferred V gene, J gene, and CDR3 amino acid sequence. The percentage overlap between two repertoires was calculated by dividing the number of shared unique clonotypes by the size of the smaller repertoire. Richness of each repertoire was evaluated using RTK rarefaction, the Chao1 estimator, and Recon v2.1 estimates of unobserved clonotypes. OLGA was used to compute generation probabilities for all TCRbeta clonotypes that the gDNA method yielded from four donors. Imported from immuneACCESS, the table was reduced by TCRdb to in-frame sequences with V and J called. These copies leave out some clones; in studies compared against another copy, an unresolved V gene accounts for under half, and the cause of the remainder is not known. That table gives V, J and clone size, and the DNA gave D and trimming. In this sample the table shows about 2 million clones, just under 95% of which occur a single time. Clones ranked in the top ten supply approximately 1% of the sample.

There are 13 amino acids in the CDR3, from cysteine to phenylalanine inclusive. Only CDR3 DNA is held: 39 bases, read in frame from base 1. Based on the germline V gene, the CDR1 and CDR2 sequences are SGHVS and FQNEAQ. V is clipped by 1 base and J by 7 bases, and the sequence between their germline boundaries is 8 bases long. Concerning this clone itself: This clone's antigen is unknown. One base away there is no much larger clone; base qualities are not given.

For the CD8 naive samples, CD45RO-negative cells were positively selected for CCR7, yielding a CD45RA+CCR7+ population from which TemRA cells were excluded. Healthy HIV-negative adults with no recently reported acute infections or vaccinations were included as donors. All donors were Caucasian adults living in Nashville, Tennessee, USA. Blood was obtained by leukapheresis, after which PBMCs were separated by Ficoll-Histopaque density gradient centrifugation and cryopreserved in liquid nitrogen vapor phase. Analytical flow cytometry was used to check the purity and quantity of each magnetically sorted T cell population. From each sorted fraction, genomic DNA was isolated and quantified by UV absorbance on a Nanodrop 2000c. The investigation overall reported the following: Compared with non-shared clonotypes, clonotypes shared by all four sorted-subset donors had higher generation probabilities. The genetic and exposure-history diversity represented was limited by the small number of donors. About 5% of naive CD4, 3.5% of naive CD8, approximately 2% of memory CD4, and 0.35% to 0.5% of memory CD8 clonotypes were shared across a few donors. Naive subsets generally had larger estimated clonotype richness than memory subsets. Incomplete sequencing was indicated by rarefaction of sorted-subset datasets, despite the large sequencing depth. Sampling was limited to blood, and TCR repertoires in tissue likely differ from TCR repertoires in blood. Pairwise subsampling led to the expectation that sequencing depth would affect the degree of clonotype sharing among donors.

Source material: naive CD8+ T cells sorted from blood. Interpreted using the paper, the cell subset or site label stands for: CD45RA+CCR7+. The sequence links TRBV7-8 to TRBJ2-1; the D gene cannot be resolved beyond TRBD1 or TRBD2, each matching 6 bases. This sequence originates from a young man in good health. The sequence in DNA is TGTGCCAGCAGCTTAGAAGGGGGGAATGAGCAGTTCTTC. Its coded protein is CASSLEGGNEQFF.